This is a list of T cell receptor beta chains from one sample in a study of cytomegalovirus exposure and HLA in healthy donors. The data were produced by immunoSEQ multiplex PCR, yet TCRdb's version contains in-frame clones alone and is incomplete. The data contain approximately 180,000 clones, roughly 81% of them seen just once; the ten biggest clones take up 4.9%. Sequencing was carried out using PBMCs. The receptors were sampled from a young woman in good health and CMV-seropositive. The CDR3 runs from the conserved cysteine through the conserved F or W. Each record gives: V gene, J gene, D gene, clone size, CDR3 protein, CDR3 DNA. D genes are given only for firm matches. Clone size is not always given. Where it is, it says once, few, many or a class for expanded clones.

V: TRBV6-1
J: TRBJ2-7
D: .
size: once
CDR3: CATSTGSWEQYF
DNA: TGTGCCACGTCAACAGGGTCTTGGGAGCAGTACTTC

V: TRBV6-1
J: TRBJ1-2
D: .
size: .
CDR3: CASSGGYGYTF
DNA: TGTGCCAGCAGTGGAGGCTATGGCTACACCTTC

V: TRBV2
J: TRBJ1-2
D: .
size: .
CDR3: CARAGGYRGYTF
DNA: TGTGCCAGGGCGGGGGGATATCGTGGCTACACCTTC

V: TRBV5-1
J: TRBJ2-7
D: TRBD1
size: .
CDR3: CASSFTRDRVYEQYF
DNA: TGCGCCAGCAGCTTTACTCGGGACAGGGTCTACGAGCAGTACTTC

V: TRBV15
J: TRBJ1-1
D: .
size: few
CDR3: CATSLGGGITEAFF
DNA: TGTGCCACCAGCCTAGGGGGGGGGATCACTGAAGCTTTCTTT

V: TRBV5-1
J: TRBJ2-4
D: TRBD2
size: .
CDR3: CASQPRGGFDIQYF
DNA: TGCGCCAGCCAACCGCGGGGGGGCTTTGACATTCAGTACTTC

V: TRBV6-1
J: TRBJ1-4
D: TRBD1
size: .
CDR3: CASSRTGGTDEKLFF
DNA: TGTGCCAGCAGCCGGACAGGGGGTACGGATGAAAAACTGTTTTTT

V: TRBV7-8
J: TRBJ2-6
D: TRBD2
size: .
CDR3: CASSTWGGSGANVLTF
DNA: TGTGCCAGCAGCACGTGGGGGGGCTCTGGGGCCAACGTCCTGACTTTC

V: TRBV7-9
J: TRBJ2-7
D: .
size: .
CDR3: CASSSSGVEQYF
DNA: TGTGCCAGCAGCTCCTCCGGGGTCGAGCAGTACTTC

V: TRBV7-2
J: TRBJ1-2
D: TRBD1
size: few
CDR3: CASSLAGQDLYGYTF
DNA: TGTGCCAGCAGCTTAGCGGGACAGGATCTCTATGGCTACACCTTC

V: TRBV4-2
J: TRBJ1-2
D: .
size: .
CDR3: CASSQDNRVGGYYGYTF
DNA: TGTGCCAGCAGCCAAGATAATCGCGTTGGCGGATACTATGGCTACACCTTC

V: TRBV7-9
J: TRBJ1-1
D: TRBD1
size: .
CDR3: CASSFTGGF
DNA: TGTGCCAGCAGCTTTACAGGGGGCTTC

V: TRBV11-2
J: TRBJ1-3
D: .
size: .
CDR3: CASSLGSSGNTIYF
DNA: TGTGCCAGCAGCTTAGGCAGCTCTGGAAACACCATATATTTT

V: TRBV4-3
J: TRBJ2-7
D: TRBD1
size: .
CDR3: CASSQGTGDTYEQYF
DNA: TGCGCCAGCAGCCAAGGGACAGGTGATACCTACGAGCAGTACTTC

V: TRBV5-4
J: TRBJ2-5
D: TRBD2
size: .
CDR3: CASSLSGGAETQYF
DNA: TGTGCCAGCAGCTTAAGCGGGGGGGCGGAGACCCAGTACTTC

V: TRBV6-5
J: TRBJ1-1
D: TRBD1
size: few
CDR3: CASSLEPTGADTEAFF
DNA: TGTGCCAGCAGTTTAGAACCGACAGGGGCGGACACTGAAGCTTTCTTT

V: TRBV7-2
J: TRBJ1-1
D: .
size: .
CDR3: CASSLVAKNTEAFF
DNA: TGTGCCAGCAGCTTAGTAGCGAAGAACACTGAAGCTTTCTTT

V: TRBV7-2
J: TRBJ2-3
D: TRBD2
size: .
CDR3: CASRLNAGERTDTQYF
DNA: TGTGCCAGCAGATTAAACGCGGGGGAGCGCACAGATACGCAGTATTTT

V: TRBV6-4
J: TRBJ2-1
D: .
size: .
CDR3: CASSELGLGDNEQFF
DNA: TGTGCCAGCAGTGAATTGGGACTGGGGGACAATGAGCAGTTCTTC

V: TRBV9
J: TRBJ1-2
D: TRBD1
size: .
CDR3: CASSGERRGQGPNYGYTF
DNA: TGTGCCAGCAGCGGCGAACGTCGGGGACAGGGCCCTAACTATGGCTACACCTTC

V: TRBV5-1
J: TRBJ1-6
D: TRBD1
size: once
CDR3: CASSVQGATSPSSYNSPLHF
DNA: TGCGCCAGCAGCGTACAGGGGGCAACTTCTCCCAGCTCCTATAATTCACCCCTCCACTTT

V: TRBV28
J: TRBJ2-2
D: .
size: .
CDR3: CASTGQNTGELFF
DNA: TGTGCCAGCACCGGACAGAACACCGGGGAGCTGTTTTTT

V: TRBV19
J: TRBJ1-2
D: .
size: .
CDR3: CASTPMAGDLYGYTF
DNA: TGTGCCAGTACCCCCATGGCAGGGGATTTGTATGGCTACACCTTC

V: TRBV6-1
J: TRBJ1-4
D: TRBD1
size: few
CDR3: CASSEAGGTGFEKLFF
DNA: TGTGCCAGCAGTGAAGCGGGGGGGACAGGGTTTGAAAAACTGTTTTTT